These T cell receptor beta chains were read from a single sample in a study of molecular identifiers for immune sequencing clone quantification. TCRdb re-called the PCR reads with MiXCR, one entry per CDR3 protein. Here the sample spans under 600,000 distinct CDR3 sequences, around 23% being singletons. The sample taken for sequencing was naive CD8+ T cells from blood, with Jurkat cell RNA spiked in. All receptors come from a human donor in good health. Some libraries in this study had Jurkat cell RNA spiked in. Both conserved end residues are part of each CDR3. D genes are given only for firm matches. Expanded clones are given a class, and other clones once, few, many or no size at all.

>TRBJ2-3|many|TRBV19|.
TGTGCCAGTAGTTTACGACAGCTGGATACGCAGTATTTT
CASSLRQLDTQYF
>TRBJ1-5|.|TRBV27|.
TGTGCCAGCAGCCCGATGGGGGACGATCAGCCCCAGCATTTT
CASSPMGDDQPQHF
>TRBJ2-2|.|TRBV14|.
TGTGCCAGCAGCCAAGTTAAATTATGGGGGCAAACCGGGGAGCTGTTTTTT
CASSQVKLWGQTGELFF
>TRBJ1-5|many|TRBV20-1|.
TGCAGTGCTAGAGGGGAGGGAAATCAGCCCCAGCATTTT
CSARGEGNQPQHF
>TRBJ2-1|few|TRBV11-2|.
TGTGCCAGCAGCTTAGAGGGGAACCCGCGGAATGAGCAGTTCTTC
CASSLEGNPRNEQFF
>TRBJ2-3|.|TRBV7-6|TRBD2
TGTGCCAGCAGCTTCTCGGGGGGGGGGCCCGGAGATACGCAGTATTTT
CASSFSGGGPGDTQYF
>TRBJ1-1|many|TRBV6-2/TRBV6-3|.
TGTGCCAGCAGCCTGGGACGGTACACTGAAGCTTTCTTT
CASSLGRYTEAFF
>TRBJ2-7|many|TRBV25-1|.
TGTGCCAGCAGTGAGCGTCTGGGGATATACGAGCAGTACTTC
CASSERLGIYEQYF
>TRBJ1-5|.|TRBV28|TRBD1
TGTGCCGGCAGTGGGGGGACAGGGCATCAGCCCCAGCATTTT
CAGSGGTGHQPQHF
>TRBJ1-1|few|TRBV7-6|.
TGTGCCAGCAGCGAAGGGGGTCCCACTGAAGCTTTCTTT
CASSEGGPTEAFF
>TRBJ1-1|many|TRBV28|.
TGTGCCAGCAGTTTATCGGTGGCCAGGGATAACACTGAAGCTTTCTTT
CASSLSVARDNTEAFF
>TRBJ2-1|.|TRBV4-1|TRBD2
TGCGCCAGCAGCCAAGAATCCGGCGGGGGGGGATACAATGAGCAGTTCTTC
CASSQESGGGGYNEQFF
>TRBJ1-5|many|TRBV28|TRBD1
TGTGCCAGCAGCCACAGGGGGCATCAGCCCCAGCATTTT
CASSHRGHQPQHF
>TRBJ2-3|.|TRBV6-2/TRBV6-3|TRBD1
TGTGCCAGCAGCCCCTTCGGGGACAGACATGCGGGCACAGATACGCAGTATTTT
CASSPFGDRHAGTDTQYF
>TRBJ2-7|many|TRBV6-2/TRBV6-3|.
TGTGCCAGCAGTCCAATGGTCTACGAGCAGTACTTC
CASSPMVYEQYF
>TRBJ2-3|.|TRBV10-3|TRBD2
TGTGCCATCAGTGACACTGGACTAGCGGGGTACACAGATACGCAGTATTTT
CAISDTGLAGYTDTQYF
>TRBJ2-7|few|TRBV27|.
TGTGCCAGCAGCACCCTTAGCTCCGGGTACGAGCAGTACTTC
CASSTLSSGYEQYF
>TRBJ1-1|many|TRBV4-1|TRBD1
TGCGCCAGCAGCCCCGGACAGGGGCAAACTGAAGCTTTCTTT
CASSPGQGQTEAFF
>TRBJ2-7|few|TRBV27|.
TGTGCCAGCAGTTCTCGGGGGCACGAGCAGTACTTC
CASSSRGHEQYF
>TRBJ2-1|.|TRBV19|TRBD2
TGTGCCAGTAGTATAGGACTAGCGGAGCAGTTCTTC
CASSIGLAEQFF
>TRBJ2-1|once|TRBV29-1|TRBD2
TGCAGCGTGGAGGGACTAGCGGGAGGGCCAGGGACGGACAATGAGCAGTTCTTC
CSVEGLAGGPGTDNEQFF
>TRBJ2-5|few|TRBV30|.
TGTGCCTGGAGTAAGGAGGGAGGGACCCAGTACTTC
CAWSKEGGTQYF
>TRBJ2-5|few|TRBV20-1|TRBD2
TGCAGTGCTAGCGGGGGGATCCAAGAGACCCAGTACTTC
CSASGGIQETQYF
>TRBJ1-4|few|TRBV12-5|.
TGTGCTAGTGGTTTGAATGAAAAACTGTTTTTT
CASGLNEKLFF
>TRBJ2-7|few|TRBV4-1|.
TGCGCCAGCAGCCAAGATACCCGAACCTACGAGCAGTACTTC
CASSQDTRTYEQYF
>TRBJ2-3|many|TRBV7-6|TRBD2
TGTGCCAGCAGCTTGCCGGCTAGCGGGGGCACAGATACGCAGTATTTT
CASSLPASGGTDTQYF
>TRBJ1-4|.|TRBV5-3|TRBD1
TGTGCCAGCAGCCCAGGACAGGGGGCGACTGAAAGACTGTTTTTT
CASSPGQGATERLFF
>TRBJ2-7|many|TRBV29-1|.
TGCAGCGTTGAAAGTGAGTCTGGGATTGAGCAGTACTTC
CSVESESGIEQYF
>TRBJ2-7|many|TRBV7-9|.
TGTGCCAGCAGCTTAAGGGGAAACGGAGAGCAGTACTTC
CASSLRGNGEQYF
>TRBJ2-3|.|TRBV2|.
TGTGCCGGGAAGGGGGGGCCCACAGATACGCAGTATTTT
CAGKGGPTDTQYF
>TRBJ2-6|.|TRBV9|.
TGTGCCAGCAGCCTCAATCGTCAAGGGGTTGGGGCCAACGTCCTGACTTTC
CASSLNRQGVGANVLTF
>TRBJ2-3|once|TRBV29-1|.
TGCAGCGCCCGGACTTGGACTAGCACAGATACGCAGTATTTT
CSARTWTSTDTQYF
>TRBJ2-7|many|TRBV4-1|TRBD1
TGCGCCAGCAGCCAAGCGGGACAGGGACTCTACGAGCAGTACTTC
CASSQAGQGLYEQYF
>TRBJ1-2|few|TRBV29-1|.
TGCAGCGTTGAAGTTGGGGTCGGCTACACCTTC
CSVEVGVGYTF
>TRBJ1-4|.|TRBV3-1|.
TGTGCCAGCAGCGATCCCCATGCAACTAATGAAAAACTGTTTTTT
CASSDPHATNEKLFF
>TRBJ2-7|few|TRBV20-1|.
TGCAGTGCTAACGGGTGGGGCGGCTACGAGCAGTACTTC
CSANGWGGYEQYF
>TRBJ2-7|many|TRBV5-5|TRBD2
TGTGCCAGCAGCCCGCTCCCGGTGGGGGGGGTTACCTACGAGCAGTACTTC
CASSPLPVGGVTYEQYF
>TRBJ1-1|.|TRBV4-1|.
TGCGCCAGCAGCCAACTCACGATGAACACTGAAGCTTTCTTT
CASSQLTMNTEAFF
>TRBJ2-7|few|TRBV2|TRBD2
TGTGCCAGCAGTTTTTCTAGCGGGGGGCTGCACGAGCAGTACTTC
CASSFSSGGLHEQYF
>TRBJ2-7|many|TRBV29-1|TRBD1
TGCAGCGTTGTAGGGCAGGGGGCCCACGAGCAGTACTTC
CSVVGQGAHEQYF
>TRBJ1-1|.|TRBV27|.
TGTGCCAGCAGAGGGGCAGAGGGGTGGACTGAAGCTTTCTTT
CASRGAEGWTEAFF
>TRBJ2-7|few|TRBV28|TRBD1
TGTGCCAGCAGTTCGGACCTGACAGGGAAATCCTACGAGCAGTACTTC
CASSSDLTGKSYEQYF
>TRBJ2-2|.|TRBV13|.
TGTGCCAGCAGCTACGGGGACACCGGGGAGCTGTTTTTT
CASSYGDTGELFF
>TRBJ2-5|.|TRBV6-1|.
TGTGCCAGCAGTGAAATGCGGGACAGCCAAGAGACCCAGTACTTC
CASSEMRDSQETQYF
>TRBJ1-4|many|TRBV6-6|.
TGTGCCAGTGGAGAGGAAAAACTGTTTTTT
CASGEEKLFF
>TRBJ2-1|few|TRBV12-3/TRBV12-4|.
TGTGCCAGCACTTCCCCCCGCCGCTATAGGCGGGAGCAGTTCTTC
CASTSPRRYRREQFF
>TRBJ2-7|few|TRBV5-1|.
TGCGCCAGCAGCTTGCCGGGGGCATTGGACGAGCAGTACTTC
CASSLPGALDEQYF
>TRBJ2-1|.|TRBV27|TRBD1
TGTGCCAGCAGTTTAGAGGGGGCGAATGAGCAGTTCTTC
CASSLEGANEQFF
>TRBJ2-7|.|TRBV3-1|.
TGTGCCAGCAGCCCGGAGGACTGGCCCGACGAGCAGTACTTC
CASSPEDWPDEQYF
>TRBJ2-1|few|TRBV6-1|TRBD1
TGTGCCAGCACCGGGACAGGTTTCGAGCAGTTCTTC
CASTGTGFEQFF